These T cell receptor beta chains were read from a single sample in a study of cytomegalovirus exposure and HLA in healthy donors. Data came from immunoSEQ multiplex PCR; TCRdb stores just in-frame clones and leaves some out. The sample contains tens of thousands of clones, 55% to 65% of which appear only once. Sequencing was performed on PBMCs. The receptors here all came from a woman aged 40 to 50 in good health and CMV-seropositive. Both conserved end residues are part of each CDR3. A D gene is named only where the DNA matches it firmly. Size values are once, few and many counts, or a class for expanded clones, and some rows have none.

d_gene	v_gene	j_gene	abundance	len	CDR3aa	CDR3nt
NA	TRBV2	TRBJ1-2	NA	13	CASGGNREYGYTF	TGTGCCAGCGGGGGGAATAGAGAATATGGCTACACCTTC
TRBD2	TRBV7-2	TRBJ2-7	NA	14	CASSWTSGRYEQYF	TGTGCCAGCAGCTGGACTAGCGGGAGGTACGAGCAGTACTTC
NA	TRBV6-1	TRBJ1-4	few	15	CASSVRTATNEKLFF	TGTGCCAGCAGTGTAAGGACAGCAACTAATGAAAAACTGTTTTTT
NA	TRBV4-1	TRBJ1-2	once	15	CASSQDIASDYGYTF	TGCGCCAGCAGCCAAGATATAGCCAGTGACTATGGCTACACCTTC
NA	TRBV18	TRBJ1-2	NA	14	CASSPREQAYGYTF	TGTGCCAGCTCACCAAGGGAACAGGCCTATGGCTACACCTTC
NA	TRBV28	TRBJ2-7	NA	16	CASSLSSIGQNYEQYF	TGTGCCAGCAGTTTATCTAGTATTGGACAGAACTACGAGCAGTACTTC
TRBD2	TRBV7-2	TRBJ2-7	NA	13	CASSTGLQREGYF	TGTGCCAGCAGCACCGGACTACAGCGGGAGGGGTACTTC
TRBD2	TRBV6-5	TRBJ2-3	NA	14	CACGRASGADTQYF	TGTGCCTGTGGGCGGGCTAGCGGGGCAGATACGCAGTATTTT
NA	TRBV6-5	TRBJ1-1	few	15	CASSYSNTGNTEAFF	TGTGCCAGCAGTTACTCTAATACAGGGAACACTGAAGCTTTCTTT
TRBD1	TRBV2	TRBJ1-2	NA	14	CASSRGQLDYGYTF	TGTGCCAGCAGTAGGGGACAGCTGGACTATGGCTACACCTTC
NA	TRBV5-4	TRBJ2-2	NA	14	CASSLTGYTGELFF	TGTGCCAGCAGCTTGACAGGGTACACCGGGGAGCTGTTTTTT
TRBD1	TRBV4-1	TRBJ1-2	once	14	CASSRPDRDYGYTF	TGCGCCAGCAGCCGGCCAGACAGGGACTATGGCTACACCTTC
TRBD1	TRBV2	TRBJ1-5	few	14	CASSGQGMVQPQHF	TGTGCCAGCTCGGGACAGGGGATGGTTCAGCCCCAGCATTTT
NA	TRBV7-2	TRBJ2-7	NA	18	CASSSPRRAGESSYEQYF	TGTGCCAGCAGCTCCCCCCGCCGAGCGGGCGAGAGCTCCTACGAGCAGTACTTC
TRBD1	TRBV2	TRBJ2-2	NA	15	CASKEDRLITGELFF	TGTGCCAGCAAGGAGGACAGGCTCATCACCGGGGAGCTGTTTTTT
TRBD2	TRBV6-5	TRBJ2-1	few	15	CASSTVAGAYNEQFF	TGTGCCAGCAGTACCGTCGCGGGAGCTTACAATGAGCAGTTCTTC
TRBD2	TRBV9	TRBJ2-5	NA	12	CASNPSGGTQYF	TGTGCCAGCAACCCGTCGGGAGGGACCCAGTACTTC
NA	TRBV10-3	TRBJ1-1	few	14	CAISEGGGDTEAFF	TGTGCCATCAGTGAGGGAGGAGGGGACACTGAAGCTTTCTTT
TRBD1	TRBV10-3	TRBJ1-5	NA	13	CASTGDGDQPQHF	TGTGCCAGTACAGGGGATGGGGATCAGCCCCAGCATTTT
TRBD2	TRBV28	TRBJ2-5	NA	17	CASSLGLGLAGSETQYF	TGTGCCAGCAGTTTAGGGTTGGGACTAGCGGGTTCCGAGACCCAGTACTTC
TRBD2	TRBV5-5	TRBJ2-7	NA	14	CASTGTSGSREQYF	TGTGCCAGCACCGGGACTAGCGGGAGTCGGGAGCAGTACTTC
TRBD1	TRBV6-4	TRBJ1-1	NA	14	CASSATPTGTEAFF	TGTGCCAGCAGTGCGACTCCGACAGGGACTGAAGCTTTCTTT
TRBD2	TRBV4-3	TRBJ2-5	few	16	CASSQRLAGLQETQYF	TGCGCCAGCAGCCAGCGACTAGCGGGTCTTCAAGAGACCCAGTACTTC
TRBD1	TRBV11-2	TRBJ2-7	NA	15	CASSSTGTGSYEQYF	TGTGCCAGCAGCTCTACCGGGACAGGCTCCTACGAGCAGTACTTC
TRBD2	TRBV7-2	TRBJ2-5	NA	15	CASSPDGGNEETQYF	TGTGCCAGCAGCCCCGACGGGGGGAACGAAGAGACCCAGTACTTC
TRBD2	TRBV28	TRBJ2-7	NA	11	CMSGREYEQYF	TGTATGAGCGGGAGGGAATACGAGCAGTACTTC
TRBD2	TRBV7-2	TRBJ2-2	NA	15	CASSLRTSATGELFF	TGTGCCAGCAGCCTCAGGACTAGCGCGACCGGGGAGCTGTTTTTT
TRBD1	TRBV28	TRBJ2-7	NA	15	CASTTSGTGVYEQYF	TGTGCCAGCACGACATCCGGGACAGGGGTCTACGAGCAGTACTTC
TRBD2	TRBV28	TRBJ2-7	once	15	CASRYTSGGKGEQYF	TGTGCCAGCAGGTACACTAGCGGAGGGAAAGGCGAGCAGTACTTC
NA	TRBV27	TRBJ1-5	NA	13	CASRLYSNQPQHF	TGTGCCAGCAGACTATATAGCAATCAGCCCCAGCATTTT
TRBD2	TRBV27	TRBJ2-5	NA	14	CASRGLAAQETQYF	TGTGCCAGCAGAGGACTAGCGGCCCAAGAGACCCAGTACTTC
NA	TRBV4-1	TRBJ2-7	NA	13	CASSQDRVGEQYF	TGCGCCAGCAGCCAAGATCGGGTGGGTGAGCAGTACTTC
NA	TRBV6-6	TRBJ1-5	once	15	CASSPDNGPAGPQHF	TGTGCCAGCAGCCCCGACAATGGGCCTGCGGGGCCCCAGCATTTT
TRBD2	TRBV10-3	TRBJ2-5	NA	16	CAISEGNPGLAETQYF	TGTGCCATCAGTGAGGGAAACCCGGGACTAGCGGAGACCCAGTACTTC
NA	TRBV11-1	TRBJ2-1	NA	14	CASSHDGGWNEQFF	TGTGCCAGCAGCCACGACGGGGGTTGGAATGAGCAGTTCTTC
TRBD1	TRBV5-6	TRBJ1-5	NA	18	CASSFGAGGRMINQPQHF	TGTGCCAGCAGCTTTGGGGCAGGGGGCAGGATGATCAATCAGCCCCAGCATTTT
NA	TRBV6-5	TRBJ1-1	NA	14	CASSYDGGNTEAFF	TGTGCCAGCAGTTACGACGGCGGGAACACTGAAGCTTTCTTT
NA	TRBV18	TRBJ2-3	NA	12	CASSQQGDTQYF	TGTGCCAGCTCACAACAGGGAGATACGCAGTATTTT
TRBD2	TRBV5-6	TRBJ2-7	NA	16	CASSSLTSGSSYEQYF	TGTGCCAGCAGCTCGCTGACTAGCGGGAGCTCCTACGAGCAGTACTTC
NA	TRBV28	TRBJ1-5	NA	12	CATAESNQPQHF	TGTGCCACCGCAGAAAGCAATCAGCCCCAGCATTTT
TRBD1	TRBV6-1	TRBJ1-5	few	13	CASFPLGGQPQHF	TGTGCCAGCTTCCCTCTAGGGGGCCAGCCCCAGCATTTT
TRBD2	TRBV7-9	TRBJ2-3	NA	16	CASSPQGTSLPDTQYF	TGTGCCAGCAGCCCGCAGGGGACTAGCTTACCAGATACGCAGTATTTT
TRBD1	TRBV4-1	TRBJ1-2	NA	16	CASSQGYRGPLNGYTF	TGCGCCAGCAGCCAAGGTTACAGGGGACCCCTCAATGGCTACACCTTC
TRBD1	TRBV30	TRBJ1-2	NA	14	CAWSGTGLLYGYTF	TGTGCCTGGAGTGGGACAGGCCTACTCTATGGCTACACCTTC
NA	TRBV6-1	TRBJ1-5	few	14	CASSEVVGVQPQHF	TGTGCCAGCAGTGAAGTTGTAGGGGTACAGCCCCAGCATTTT
TRBD1	TRBV6-6	TRBJ1-2	NA	13	CASSGDRGGGYTF	TGTGCCAGCAGTGGGGACAGGGGTGGCGGCTACACCTTC
NA	TRBV13	TRBJ2-1	NA	14	CASSSGTGANEQFF	TGTGCCAGCAGCTCCGGGACTGGCGCGAATGAGCAGTTCTTC
NA	TRBV15	TRBJ2-7	few	14	CATSRGGSSYEQYF	TGTGCCACCAGCAGAGGCGGAAGCTCCTACGAGCAGTACTTC
NA	TRBV29-1	TRBJ2-4	once	13	CSVREIAKNIQYF	TGCAGCGTTCGTGAGATAGCCAAAAACATTCAGTACTTC
NA	TRBV25-1	TRBJ1-2	once	16	CASSELAGGRNYGYTF	TGTGCCAGCAGTGAATTAGCGGGAGGCCGGAACTATGGCTACACCTTC
NA	TRBV5-4	TRBJ2-7	few	12	CASSLTGSEQYF	TGTGCCAGCAGCTTGACAGGGAGCGAGCAGTACTTC
NA	TRBV28	TRBJ2-3	once	16	CASSGTGYWSTDTQYF	TGTGCCAGCAGTGGAACAGGGTATTGGTCGACAGATACGCAGTATTTT